One and the same sample provided the 27 T cell receptor beta chains below, sequenced in a study of cytomegalovirus exposure and HLA in healthy donors. The PCR used 60 Vbeta and 13 Jbeta primers. Sequencing used immunoSEQ multiplex PCR; TCRdb keeps in-frame clones, though not all of them. This sample yields about 150,000 clones, of which 60% to 85% are seen a single time; about 12% belongs to the top ten. The specimen was PBMCs. The receptors were gathered from a man aged 35 to 55 in good health and CMV-seropositive.

The chain links TRBV6-6 to TRBJ2-3; D unresolved. Germline CDR1 reads MNHNY; CDR2 reads SVGAGI (reference sequence). There are 16 residues in the CDR3. Trimming removed 7 bases from V and 2 bases from J, with 19 bases in between. The CDR3 DNA sequence: TGTGCCAGCACCCCCCAGACACTTCCCTACACAGATACGCAGTATTTT. This encodes CASTPQTLPYTDTQYF.

This rearrangement joins TRBV7-2 to TRBJ2-7; the D gene is possibly TRBD1 (6 bases). The V gene lost 0 bases and the J gene lost 4 bases, with 7 bases spanning the gap. The germline V gene has CDR1 SGHTA and CDR2 FQGNSA. The CDR3 is made up of 13 amino acids. Written as DNA, the CDR3 is TGTGCCAGCAGCTTAGCCCAGGGGTACGAGCAGTACTTC. This gives the protein CASSLAQGYEQYF.

This rearrangement joins TRBV11-2 to TRBJ2-7; perhaps TRBD1 as D (6 bases). Germline V CDR1 and CDR2: SGHAT, FQNNGV. The V gene lost 5 bases and the J gene lost 2 bases, with 13 bases spanning the gap. This CDR3 contains 14 residues. The CDR3 here is CASSGITGPYEQYF. CDR3 in DNA: TGTGCCAGCAGCGGTATCACAGGGCCCTACGAGCAGTACTTC.

This clone was recorded a few times. The chain recombines TRBV6-1 with TRBJ1-2; 7 bases line up with TRBD1. The CDR3 extends over 13 amino acids. Germline trimming cut 10 bases from V and 6 bases from J; bases unmatched to any gene: 11. CDR1 and CDR2 (germline): MNHNS, SASEGT. This chain's CDR3 is CATLLRQGHGYTF. The CDR3 bases are TGTGCCACCCTTCTTAGACAGGGCCATGGCTACACCTTC.

The chain couples TRBV6-5 to TRBJ2-1, with D possibly matching TRBD2 (5 bases). The CDR3 length is 13 residues. The germline gives CDR1 MNHEY, CDR2 SVGAGI. V shed 4 bases and J shed 2 bases, with 6 bases lying between them. CDR3 in DNA: TGTGCCAGCAGTTTGCGGGCCTACAATGAGCAGTTCTTC. The encoded protein is CASSLRAYNEQFF.

V is TRBV28 and J is TRBJ1-1; 8 nucleotides align to TRBD1. Per germline, CDR1 MDHEN and CDR2 SYDVKM. The CDR3 extends over 15 amino acids. V lost 2 bases to trimming and J lost 0 bases; unmatched junction nucleotides: 2. CDR3 nucleotides: TGTGCCAGCAGTTTAGGGGACAGGATGAACACTGAAGCTTTCTTT. Translated, it gives CASSLGDRMNTEAFF.

This clone appeared a single time. The chain has TRBV14 and TRBJ2-7, with D perhaps TRBD2 (6 bases). The length of the CDR3 is 14 residues. Germline assignment: CDR1 SGHDN and CDR2 FVKESK. Trimming cost V 4 bases and J 6 bases, with 16 bases left between them. The CDR3 loop is CASSPGLFRGEQYF. The CDR3 DNA reads as TGTGCCAGCAGCCCCGGACTATTTCGCGGCGAGCAGTACTTC.

The rearrangement joins TRBV7-9 to TRBJ2-2; 9 bases match TRBD2. CDR3 length: 18 amino acids. CDR1 and CDR2 (germline): SEHNR, FQNEAQ (reference sequence). The ends lost 5 bases at V and 0 bases at J; junction bases unmatched: 10. The CDR3 loop is CASSPFPGLATNTGELFF. As DNA, the CDR3 is TGTGCCAGCAGCCCCTTCCCGGGACTAGCTACGAACACCGGGGAGCTGTTTTTT. The variable domain in full, completed from reference TRBV7-9 and TRBJ2-2, reads DTGVSQNPRHKITKRGQNVTFRCDPISEHNRLYWYRQTLGQGPEFLTYFQNEAQLEKSRLLSDRFSAERPKGSFSTLEIQRTEQGDSAMYLCASSPFPGLATNTGELFFGEGSRLTVL.

The chain is built from TRBV7-9 and TRBJ1-5; 8 nucleotides align to TRBD1. Unmatched junction bases numbered 8, after V lost 6 bases and J lost 7 bases. CDR1 SEHNR and CDR2 FQNEAQ come from the germline V gene (reference sequence). CDR3 length: 14 residues. CDR3 sequence: CASSHGQGGQPQHF. The CDR3 DNA reads TGTGCCAGCAGTCACGGACAGGGCGGCCAGCCCCAGCATTTT.

In this sample, this clone turned up a few times. The chain couples TRBV7-3 to TRBJ2-3; D might be TRBD2 (5 bases). The CDR3 is made up of 15 amino acids. Trimming took off 5 bases at V and 2 bases at J, with 14 bases between the two ends. The germline V gene encodes CDR1 SGHTA and CDR2 FQGTGA. In nucleotides, the CDR3 is TGTGCCAGCAGCCCCTCCGGAGCGGCCACAGATACGCAGTATTTT. Translation gives CASSPSGAATDTQYF.

The V and J genes are TRBV5-3 and TRBJ2-5; 7 bases map to TRBD2. TRBV5-3 is filed as an ORF, its function uncertain. This CDR3 is 15 amino acids long. V trimming: 1 base; J trimming: 4 bases; junction bases outside the gene matches: 7. As DNA, the CDR3 is TGTGCCAGAAGCTTGATTCCTTCGGGGGGAGAGACCCAGTACTTC. Its protein is CARSLIPSGGETQYF.

The rearrangement uses TRBV6-1 and TRBJ1-2; TRBD1 is a possible D gene (6 bases). The CDR3 sequence is 14 residues long. Trimming removed 3 bases from V and 1 base from J, with 9 bases in between. Looked up from germline, CDR1 is MNHNS and CDR2 is SASEGT. The DNA for the CDR3 is TGTGCCAGCAGTGACTCCAGGGGTAACTATGGCTACACCTTC. Amino acids: CASSDSRGNYGYTF.

The genes are TRBV6-5 and TRBJ1-4, with TRBD1 matching over 8 bases. V shed 6 bases, J shed 3 bases, and the junction held 3 bases outside the gene matches. CDR3 size: 14 residues. The germline CDR1 and CDR2 sequences are MNHEY and SVGAGI. CDR3 region: CASRTGQANEKLFF. CDR3 DNA sequence: TGTGCCAGCAGGACGGGACAGGCTAATGAAAAACTGTTTTTT.

The chain links TRBV6-5 to TRBJ2-2; the match to TRBD1 covers 8 bases. CDR3 length: 15 amino acids. The J segment lost 4 bases and the V segment lost 2 bases, leaving 3 bases of the junction unmatched. CDR1 and CDR2 (germline): MNHEY, SVGAGI. The CDR3 is CASSYPGTGTGELFF. CDR3 bases: TGTGCCAGCAGTTACCCCGGGACAGGCACCGGGGAGCTGTTTTTT.

This clone occurred once. This chain uses TRBV5-1 with TRBJ2-3; 7 bases are a match to TRBD2. J gave up 3 bases and V 7 bases, and 11 bases lay outside the gene matches. This CDR3 contains 15 residues. In germline, CDR1 is SGHRS, CDR2 YFSETQ. As DNA, the CDR3 is TGCGCCAGCCGTCTATTAGCGGGTGGAACAGATACGCAGTATTTT. It specifies CASRLLAGGTDTQYF.

The gene calls are TRBV6-5 and TRBJ2-5, with 11 bases that match TRBD2. Matching the DNA end better, TRBJ2-7 makes the J call doubtful. Germline loops: CDR1 MNHEY, CDR2 SVGAGI. This CDR3 has 13 amino acids. The CDR3 loop is CASRGLADYEQYF. Here the CDR3 DNA reads TGTGCCAGCAGGGGACTAGCGGACTACGAGCAGTACTTC.

This clone was observed a few times. The chain recombines TRBV14 with TRBJ2-7; TRBD2 aligns across 15 bases. V gave up 4 bases and J gave up 3 bases; unmatched junction bases: 7. There are 17 residues in the CDR3. Germline CDR1 reads SGHDN; CDR2 reads FVKESK. The CDR3 DNA sequence: TGTGCCAGCAGCCCGCGGACTAGCGGGAGGGACGGCTACGAGCAGTACTTC. Translating it yields CASSPRTSGRDGYEQYF.

The CDR3 DNA sequence: TGTGCCAGTAGAGGTCTTCTGAGGCCTGGGGCCAACGTCCTGACTTTC. Protein: CASRGLLRPGANVLTF. The chain has TRBV19 and TRBJ2-6; D remains unclear. The CDR3 has 16 amino acids. Trimming removed 6 bases at V and 2 bases at J, with 14 bases between. CDR1 is LNHDA and CDR2 is SQIVND in the germline V gene (reference sequence).

About this clone: The junction shows a germline mismatch at one end, possibly a read error. The rearrangement uses TRBV5-6 and TRBJ2-5, with D tentatively TRBD1 (5 bases). This CDR3 is built from 12 residues. CDR1 and CDR2 (germline): SGHDT, YYEEEE. DNA for the CDR3: TGTGCCAGCAACTTGGTGGGGCAGACCCAGTACTTC. Its translation is CASNLVGQTQYF.

The gene calls are TRBV18 and TRBJ2-3; 9 positions agree with TRBD1. CDR3 length: 14 amino acids. Per the germline V gene, CDR1 is KGHSH and CDR2 is LQKENI. Trimming at V came to 6 bases and at J to 3 bases, leaving 4 bases not matched to a gene. In DNA, the CDR3 is TGTGCCAGCTCCCTGACAGGGGGTACAGATACGCAGTATTTT. Its protein is CASSLTGGTDTQYF. The whole variable domain, filled in from reference TRBV18 and TRBJ2-3, reads NAGVMQNPRHLVRRRGQEARLRCSPMKGHSHVYWYRQLPEEGLKFMVYLQKENIIDESGMPKERFSAEFPKEGPSILRIQQVVRGDSAAYFCASSLTGGTDTQYFGPGTRLTVL.

In DNA form, the CDR3 reads TGTGCCATCAGTGGCGGACAGGGGGGAAGGACTAGCGGCGTCTACGAGCAGTACTTC. Translation: CAISGGQGGRTSGVYEQYF. This chain joins TRBV10-3 and TRBJ2-7; D may correspond to TRBD1 or TRBD2 (10 bases each). Germline CDR1 is ENHRY and CDR2 is SYGVKD. V was cut by 4 bases and J by 3 bases, with 28 bases left in between. This CDR3 contains 19 residues.

Of note for this clone: Other DNA sequences of this sample code for an identical CDR3. The CDR3 is CSAARDTEAFF. The CDR3 nucleotides read TGCAGTGCGGCGAGGGACACTGAAGCTTTCTTT. The chain recombines TRBV20-1 with TRBJ1-1; D not resolved. The germline V and J ends were trimmed by 6 bases and 3 bases, with 8 bases remaining between them. This CDR3 has 11 residues. CDR1 and CDR2 from the germline V gene are DFQATT and SNEGSKA (reference sequence).

CDR3 DNA: TGTGCCAGCAGTTCCCGACAGGTCGGGAGGGAGACCCAGTACTTC. Its protein is CASSSRQVGRETQYF. The gene calls are TRBV28 and TRBJ2-5; tentatively, D is TRBD2 (7 bases). V was shortened by 4 bases and J by 5 bases, with 17 bases between the two germline ends. Germline CDR1 and CDR2: MDHEN and SYDVKM. This CDR3 spans 15 amino acids.

This clone has just a few counts. A read error may produce the germline difference seen at one junction end. The V gene is TRBV7-9, the J gene TRBJ1-2, with D possibly being TRBD1 (6 bases). The CDR3 sequence is 16 residues long. The germline V gene encodes CDR1 SEHNR and CDR2 FQNEAQ (reference sequence). The CDR3 DNA sequence: TGTTCCAGCAGCTTAGGAGGGGGTCAAGCTAACTATGGCTACACCTTC. It codes for CSSSLGGGQANYGYTF.

This chain connects TRBV29-1 to TRBJ2-7; TRBD1 matches at 10 bases. CDR1 SQVTM and CDR2 ANQGSEA come from the germline V gene. The CDR3 has 13 residues. The V gene end was trimmed by 7 bases and the J gene end by 1 base; junction bases not matched to a gene: 4. The CDR3 sequence is CSAWTGGSYEQYF. The CDR3 DNA follows: TGCAGCGCGTGGACAGGGGGTTCCTACGAGCAGTACTTC.

This chain uses TRBV5-1 with TRBJ2-4; TRBD1 aligns across 7 bases. Germline V lookup: CDR1 SGHRS, CDR2 YFSETQ. The CDR3 length is 13 residues. V lost 6 bases to trimming and J lost 5 bases; unmatched junction nucleotides: 5. As DNA, the CDR3 is TGCGCCAGCAACTGGGACAGTCAAAACATTCAGTACTTC. Protein: CASNWDSQNIQYF.

This clone has more than one count but fewer than ten. The chain combines TRBV5-1 with TRBJ1-2; 9 nucleotides align to TRBD1. The CDR3 has 19 amino acids. V lost 0 bases and J lost 3; bases outside the gene matches: 15. Germline CDR1 is SGHRS and CDR2 is YFSETQ. The DNA for the CDR3 is TGCGCCAGCAGCTTGGGTGCGCCGGGACAGGGTAGCACTCACTATGGCTACACCTTC. Translated: CASSLGAPGQGSTHYGYTF. The full variable domain, completed using reference TRBV5-1 and TRBJ1-2, is KAGVTQTPRYLIKTRGQQVTLSCSPISGHRSVSWYQQTPGQGLQFLFEYFSETQRNKGNFPGRFSGRQFSNSRSEMNVSTLELGDSALYLCASSLGAPGQGSTHYGYTFGSGTRLTVV.